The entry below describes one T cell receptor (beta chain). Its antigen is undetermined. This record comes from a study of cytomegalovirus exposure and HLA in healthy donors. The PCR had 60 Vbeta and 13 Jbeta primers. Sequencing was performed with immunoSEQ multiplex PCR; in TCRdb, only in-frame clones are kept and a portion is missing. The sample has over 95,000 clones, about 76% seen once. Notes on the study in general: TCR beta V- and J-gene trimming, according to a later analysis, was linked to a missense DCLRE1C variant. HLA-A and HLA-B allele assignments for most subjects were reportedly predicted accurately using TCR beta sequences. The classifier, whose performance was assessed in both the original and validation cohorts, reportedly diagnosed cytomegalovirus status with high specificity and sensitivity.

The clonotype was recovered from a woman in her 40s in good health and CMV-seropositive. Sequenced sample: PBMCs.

CDR3 sequence reads: CASSSGTSYEQYF. The CDR3 DNA reads TGTGCCAGCAGCTCGGGGACTTCCTACGAGCAGTACTTC. The gene calls are TRBV5-4 and TRBJ2-7; maybe TRBD2 (6 bases). V shed 3 bases and J shed 1 base, with 8 bases lying between them. This CDR3 region has 13 residues. CDR1 and CDR2 from the germline V gene are SGHNT and YYREEE (reference sequence).